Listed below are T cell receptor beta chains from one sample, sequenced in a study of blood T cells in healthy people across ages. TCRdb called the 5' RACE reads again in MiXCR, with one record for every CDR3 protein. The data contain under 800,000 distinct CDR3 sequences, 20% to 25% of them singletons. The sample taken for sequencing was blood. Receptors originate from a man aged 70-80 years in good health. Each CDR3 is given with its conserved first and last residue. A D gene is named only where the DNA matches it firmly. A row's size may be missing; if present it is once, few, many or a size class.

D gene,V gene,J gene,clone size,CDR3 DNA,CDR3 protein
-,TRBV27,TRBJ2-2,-,TGTGCCAGCAACCTCACGGGCCAGACCGGGGAGCTGTTTTTT,CASNLTGQTGELFF
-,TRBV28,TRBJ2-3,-,TGTGCCAGCAGTCAAAGTGGCAGGGAGGTAGATACGCAGTATTTT,CASSQSGREVDTQYF
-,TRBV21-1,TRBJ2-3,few,TGTGCCAGCAGCAAATGTTTGCCGGCCAGCACAGATACGCAGTATTTT,CASSKCLPASTDTQYF
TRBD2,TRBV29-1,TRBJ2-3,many,TGCAGCGTTGCTAGCGGGACTGGCACAGATACGCAGTATTTT,CSVASGTGTDTQYF
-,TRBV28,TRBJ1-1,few,TGTGCCAGCAGGGAGGCGAACACTGAAGCTTTCTTT,CASREANTEAFF
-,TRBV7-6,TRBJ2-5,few,TGTGCCAGCAGCTTAGCTCTCGACAGGGAGACCCAGTACTTC,CASSLALDRETQYF
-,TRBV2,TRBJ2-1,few,TGTGCCAGCAGTGAGGATAGCGTGAGCTCCTACAATGAGCAGTTCTTC,CASSEDSVSSYNEQFF
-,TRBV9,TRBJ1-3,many,TGTGCCAGCAGCGGACTTGCTGGAAACACCATATATTTT,CASSGLAGNTIYF
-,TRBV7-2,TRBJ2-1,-,TGTGCCAGCAGCTTAGAGGTAGCGGTCAATGAGCAGTTCTTC,CASSLEVAVNEQFF
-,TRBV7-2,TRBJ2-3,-,TGTGCCAGCAGCTTAGCGGCGGCGGGCTTGTACACAGATACGCAGTATTTT,CASSLAAAGLYTDTQYF
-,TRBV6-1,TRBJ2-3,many,TGTGCCAGCAGTGAATCCCCTGGGGGCCCTAGCACAGATACGCAGTATTTT,CASSESPGGPSTDTQYF
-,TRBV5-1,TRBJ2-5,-,TGCGCCAGCAGCTTCACCGGAGAGACCCAGTACTTC,CASSFTGETQYF
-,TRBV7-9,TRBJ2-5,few,TGTGCCAGCAGCCCCGATCCGGAGACCCAGTACTTC,CASSPDPETQYF
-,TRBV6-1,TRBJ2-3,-,TGTGCCGGCAGTGCTCCCAGGGCTGGAACCAGCTTCAGTGGTACGCAGTATTTT,CAGSAPRAGTSFSGTQYF
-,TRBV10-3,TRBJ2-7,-,TGTGCCATCAGTGGGGGTAGAGAAAGAGACGCCCGGGAGCAGTACTTC,CAISGGRERDAREQYF
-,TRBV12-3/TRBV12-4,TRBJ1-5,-,TGTGCCAGCACCTTAGGGGCCCGTCAGCCCCAGCATTTT,CASTLGARQPQHF
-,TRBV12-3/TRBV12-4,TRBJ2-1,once,TGTGCCAGCCACCAGGGTTTCGGCCTCAATGAGCAGTTCTTC,CASHQGFGLNEQFF
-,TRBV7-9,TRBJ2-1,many,TGTGCCAGCAGCTTACGGTTGAGTGGAAGCTCCTACAATGAGCAGTTCTTC,CASSLRLSGSSYNEQFF
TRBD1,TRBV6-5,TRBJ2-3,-,TGTGCCAGCAGTTACTCAGGACAGGGAAGCACAGATACGCAGTATTTT,CASSYSGQGSTDTQYF
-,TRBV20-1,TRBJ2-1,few,TGCAGTGCGACTACATCGAATGAGCAGTTCTTC,CSATTSNEQFF
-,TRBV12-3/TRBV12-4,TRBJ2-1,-,TGTGCCAGCAGTTTAAAGCGGGTGAGCTCCTACAATGAGCAGTTCTTC,CASSLKRVSSYNEQFF
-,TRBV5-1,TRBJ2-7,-,TGCGCCAGCAGCCGGGACACCACAACCTACGAGCAGTACTTC,CASSRDTTTYEQYF
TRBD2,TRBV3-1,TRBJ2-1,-,TGTGCTAGCAGCCGGAAAGCGGGAGCGCTGAATGAGCAGTCCTTC,CASSRKAGALNEQSF
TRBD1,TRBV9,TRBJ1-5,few,TGTGCCAGCAGCGTAGGGTCTGGACAGGGTCCCAATCAGCCCCAGCATTTT,CASSVGSGQGPNQPQHF
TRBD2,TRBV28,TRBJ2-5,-,TGTGCCAGCAGTTTACCCGGACTAGCGGGAGGGCTGTTCTTC,CASSLPGLAGGLFF
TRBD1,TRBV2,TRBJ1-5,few,TGTGCCAGCTACCCCGGGACAGGGGGCAATCAGCCCCAGCATTTT,CASYPGTGGNQPQHF
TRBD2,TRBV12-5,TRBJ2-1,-,TGTGCTAGTGGTTTGGTACTAGCGGGAAACAATGAGCAGTTCTTC,CASGLVLAGNNEQFF
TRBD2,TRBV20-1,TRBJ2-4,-,TGCAGTGCTAGAGTCGCGGGGGTGGACAAAAACATTCAGTACTTC,CSARVAGVDKNIQYF
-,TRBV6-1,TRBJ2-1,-,TGTGCCAACAGTGACTTGGGAGGCAATGAGCAGTTCTTC,CANSDLGGNEQFF
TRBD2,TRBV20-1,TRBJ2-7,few,TGCAGTGCTAGATCGACACTAGCGGGAGCTTACGAGCAGTACTTC,CSARSTLAGAYEQYF
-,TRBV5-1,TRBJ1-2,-,TGCGCCAGCAGCTTCGGGGGGCCCTACCCCCTCTATGGCTACACCTTC,CASSFGGPYPLYGYTF
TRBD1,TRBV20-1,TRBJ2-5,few,TGCAGTGCGGGACCTGGACAGGTGGAGACCCAGTACTTC,CSAGPGQVETQYF
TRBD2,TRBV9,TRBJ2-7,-,TGTGCCAGCAGCGTAGACCCGGGAGGGCCCTACGAGCAGTACTTC,CASSVDPGGPYEQYF
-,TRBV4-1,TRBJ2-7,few,TGCGCCAGCAGCCAACCTTTCGACCGTCCTTGGGAGCAGTACTTC,CASSQPFDRPWEQYF
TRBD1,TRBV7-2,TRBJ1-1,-,TGTGCCAGCAGTTTAGTACAGGGGATCGCTGAAGCTTTCTTT,CASSLVQGIAEAFF
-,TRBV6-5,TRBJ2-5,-,TGTGCCAGCAGTTACTCGGGCAGGGAAGCCCAGACCCAGTACTTC,CASSYSGREAQTQYF
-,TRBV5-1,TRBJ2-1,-,TGCGCCAGCAGCGGTAGTGGGGCAAATGAGCAGTTCTTC,CASSGSGANEQFF
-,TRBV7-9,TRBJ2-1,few,TGTGCCAGCGGACCCTCGGGGTTTGAGCAGTTCTTC,CASGPSGFEQFF
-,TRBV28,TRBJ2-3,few,TGTGCCAGCTGCGCGGGAATGGGTACGCAGTATTTT,CASCAGMGTQYF
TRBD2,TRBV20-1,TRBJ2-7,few,TGCAGTGCTACCGTGGCTAGCGGGAGTTACGAGCAGTACTTC,CSATVASGSYEQYF
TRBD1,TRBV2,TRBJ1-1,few,TGTGCCAGCAGTGGACAGGGGGCGGACACTGAAGCTTTCTTT,CASSGQGADTEAFF
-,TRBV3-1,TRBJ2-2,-,TGTGCCAGCAGCCAAGGGGCAGGGGTGGCCGGGGAGCTGTTTTTT,CASSQGAGVAGELFF
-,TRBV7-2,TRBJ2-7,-,TGTGCCAGCAGCTCCGTTATGGGGTACGAGCAGTACTTC,CASSSVMGYEQYF
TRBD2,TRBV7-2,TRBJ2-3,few,TGTGCCAGCAGCTTAGCAGTGACTAGCTCACTGGATACGCAGTATTTT,CASSLAVTSSLDTQYF
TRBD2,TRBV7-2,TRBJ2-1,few,TGTACCAGCAGCCTGACTAGCGGGACATCCTACAATGAGCAGTTCTTC,CTSSLTSGTSYNEQFF
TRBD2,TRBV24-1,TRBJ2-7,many,TGTGCCACCAGTGGAAAGGGACTAGCGAAAACCTACGAGCAGTACTTC,CATSGKGLAKTYEQYF
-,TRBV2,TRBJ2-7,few,TGTGCCAGCAATGAAAGGGACTTGACCTACGAGCAGTACTTC,CASNERDLTYEQYF
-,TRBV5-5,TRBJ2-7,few,TGTGCCAGCAGCGATAGTACGATGTTCTCCTACGAGCAGTACTTC,CASSDSTMFSYEQYF
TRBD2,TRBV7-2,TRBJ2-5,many,TGTGCCAGCAGCTCTGGACTAGCGGGAGGGCAAGAGACCCAGTACTTC,CASSSGLAGGQETQYF
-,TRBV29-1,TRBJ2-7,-,TGCAGCGTTGGGAGGGGCCGATGGGGCGGGCAGTACTTC,CSVGRGRWGGQYF
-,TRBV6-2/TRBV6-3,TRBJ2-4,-,TGTGCCAGCGGAAAAGCCTTAAACATTCAGTACTTC,CASGKALNIQYF
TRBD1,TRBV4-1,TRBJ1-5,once,TGCGCCAGCAGCCAAGAAGGGACAGGGTGGCTACAGCCCCAGCATTTT,CASSQEGTGWLQPQHF
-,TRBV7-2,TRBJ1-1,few,TGTGCCAGCAGCTTAGACGCCGGGACCTTCAACACTGAAGCTTTCTTT,CASSLDAGTFNTEAFF